Here is one TCR beta chain with its context. The antigen is unknown. The source of the sample is a study of post-analysis software for immune sequencing data. Study overall: Relapsing-remitting, secondary progressive and progressive-relapsing forms of multiple sclerosis all featured among disease courses. Study outcomes and limitations: Strong co-clustering by F measure was seen for same-batch samples. The study found TRBV5-6, TRBV5-1 and TRBV20-1 among a handful of TRBV segments more frequent in patients than controls. Multiple sclerosis patients had significantly lower normalized Chao1 diversity than controls.

Incorporated into the TCR beta cDNA libraries were unique molecular identifiers, which served to reduce PCR and sequencing biases. One entry per CDR3 protein, called by TCRdb with MiXCR from the PCR reads. The sample lists approximately 770,000 distinct CDR3 sequences, roughly 46% occurring once. This CDR3 comprises 14 residues. Looked up from germline, CDR1 is SGHTA and CDR2 is FQGNSA. The sequenced sample was blood. V gene TRBV7-2 combines with J gene TRBJ2-4, with 10 positions matching TRBD2. The end of the DNA aligns better with TRBJ2-7, so the J call may be wrong. This clonotype originated in a girl between 5 and 17 years old with multiple sclerosis. This CDR3 is CASSLAGVYYEQYF. CDR3 in DNA: TGTGCCAGCTCGCTAGCGGGAGTATATTACGAGCAGTACTTC.